Each of the 9 T cell receptor beta chains below was sequenced from the same sample in a study of blood T cell repertoires in COVID-19. Here immunoSEQ multiplex PCR was the method, and the copy in TCRdb shows in-frame clones only, minus some. Among fewer than 75,000 clones listed, roughly 90% were seen once. Sequencing input: peripheral blood. The receptors were sampled from a man between 50 and 59 years old with active COVID-19.

V is TRBV27 and J is TRBJ1-4, with 7 positions matching TRBD1. The CDR3 loop spans 16 amino acids. After removal of 1 base from V and 6 bases from J, the junction contained 8 bases not matched to a gene. CDR1 is MNHEY and CDR2 is SMNVEV in the germline V gene (reference sequence). For the CDR3, the DNA is TGTGCCAGCAGTTTATTAGGAGCAGGGGGTGATGAAAAACTGTTTTTT. Amino acids: CASSLLGAGGDEKLFF. Using reference TRBV27 and TRBJ1-4 for the parts outside the CDR3, the full variable domain is EAQVTQNPRYLITVTGKKLTVTCSQNMNHEYMSWYRQDPGLGLRQIYYSMNVEVTDKGDVPEGYKVSRKEKRNFPLILESPSPNQTSLYFCASSLLGAGGDEKLFFGSGTQLSVL.

A few counts support this clone. V gene TRBV21-1 combines with J gene TRBJ1-5; the DNA was not used to check the table's D call, TRBD1. TRBV21-1 is described as a pseudogene. This CDR3 comprises 16 residues. The CDR3 region is CAKQLRTLYSNQPQHF. DNA for the CDR3: TGTGCCAAACAGTTGCGTACCCTCTATAGCAATCAGCCCCAGCATTTT.

V is TRBV4-3 and J is TRBJ2-2, with TRBD2 matching 13 bases. In germline, CDR1 is LGHNA, CDR2 YSLEER. The CDR3 has 18 residues. Trimming took 1 base from V and 3 from J; bases not matched to a gene: 5. The DNA for the CDR3 is TGCGCCAGCAGCCAAGGGACTAGCGGGAGCGTATACACCGGGGAGCTGTTTTTT. This gives the protein CASSQGTSGSVYTGELFF.

The rearrangement joins TRBV4-1 to TRBJ2-7, with 14 bases aligning to TRBD2. The CDR3 is 17 residues long. The ends lost 3 bases at V and 2 bases at J; junction bases unmatched: 6. Germline V gene sequence: CDR1 MGHRA, CDR2 YSYEKL. This CDR3 is CASSQPTSGRVAYEQYF. DNA of the CDR3: TGCGCCAGCAGCCAGCCGACTAGCGGGAGGGTAGCCTACGAGCAGTACTTC.

The chain's CDR3 is CASSLEGRTEDTQYF. In nucleotides, the CDR3 is TGTGCCAGCAGCTTAGAAGGGAGGACTGAAGATACGCAGTATTTT. This chain connects TRBV11-2 to TRBJ2-3; D is perhaps TRBD2 (6 bases). From germline, CDR1 is SGHAT and CDR2 FQNNGV. This CDR3 contains 15 residues. V shed 0 bases and J shed 5 bases, with 12 bases lying between them.

The chain's CDR3 is CASSLLQAQHF. The CDR3 nucleotides read TGTGCCAGCAGTTTATTACAGGCCCAGCATTTT. V and J are TRBV28 and TRBJ1-5, with a tentative D call TRBD1 (5 bases). V was shortened by 1 base and J by 11 bases, with 6 bases between the two germline ends. CDR1 and CDR2 (germline): MDHEN, SYDVKM. The CDR3 consists of 11 residues. Looking up the rest from reference TRBV28 and TRBJ1-5 gives the full variable domain: DVKVTQSSRYLVKRTGEKVFLECVQDMDHENMFWYRQDPGLGLRLIYFSYDVKMKEKGDIPEGYSVSREKKERFSLILESASTNQTSMYLCASSLLQAQHFGDGTRLSIL.

This sequence joins TRBV15 and TRBJ2-1; the match to TRBD2 covers 11 bases. Germline V gives CDR1 LNHNV, CDR2 YYDKDF (reference sequence). The CDR3 runs 18 residues. V lost 1 base to trimming and J lost 5 bases; unmatched junction nucleotides: 10. The CDR3 sequence: CATSRGKKGLAANNEQFF. CDR3 DNA: TGTGCCACCAGCAGAGGGAAAAAGGGACTAGCGGCGAACAATGAGCAGTTCTTC.

The chain's CDR3 is CASKAAGAGETQYF. Written as DNA, the CDR3 is TGTGCCAGCAAGGCGGCAGGGGCTGGAGAGACCCAGTACTTC. This chain links TRBV7-9 with TRBJ2-5; D perhaps matches TRBD1 (6 bases). CDR1 and CDR2 from the germline V gene are SEHNR and FQNEAQ (reference sequence). This CDR3 comprises 14 residues. Between the trimmed V and J ends, which lost 7 bases and 4 bases, there was a span of 16 bases.

CDR3 in amino acids: CASSQSSYNSPLHF. CDR3 coding DNA: TGTGCCAGCAGCCAGAGCTCCTATAATTCACCCCTCCACTTT. This chain connects TRBV4-2 to TRBJ1-6; D is uncertain. The CDR3 covers 14 residues. The germline V gene encodes CDR1 LGHNA and CDR2 YNFKEQ. The V end lost 3 bases, the J end lost 0 bases, and 3 bases lay between the germline ends.